This T cell receptor (beta chain) was sequenced during a study of cytomegalovirus exposure and HLA in healthy donors. The study sampled nominally healthy donors, though unrecorded immune exposures were likely. Study-wide results and caveats: Association of a missense DCLRE1C variant with TCR beta V- and J-gene trimming was reported in a later analysis.

Worth noting for this clone: Its specificity is unknown. A read error may produce the germline difference seen at one junction end.

With 60 Vbeta and 13 Jbeta primers, the PCR was carried out. Sequencing used immunoSEQ multiplex PCR; TCRdb keeps in-frame clones, though not all of them. The table lists approximately 90,000 clones, roughly four fifths of them singletons. The TCR was taken from a young man in good health and CMV-seronegative. The sample consisted of PBMCs.

CDR3 protein: CSSSHRDSPLHF. The DNA of the CDR3 is TGTTCCAGCAGTCACAGGGACTCACCCCTCCACTTT. The gene calls are TRBV7-9 and TRBJ1-6; D may be TRBD1 (6 bases). This CDR3 region has 12 residues. Per the germline V gene, CDR1 is SEHNR and CDR2 is FQNEAQ (reference sequence).